This T cell receptor beta chain was captured by sequencing in a study of shared clonotypes between healthy human individuals. Study overall: Samples came from two female and a few male donors aged 18 to 49.

Details on this clone: Antigen: not known.

General study results and limits: Generation probabilities were higher for clonotypes shared across all four sorted-subset donors than for unshared ones. Generally, naive subsets came out with larger estimated richness than memory subsets.

Clones were sequenced by immunoSEQ multiplex PCR, and TCRdb holds only the in-frame ones, with some missing. This repertoire shows some 1.5 million clones, 95% to 99% found once; its top ten account for about 0.45%. Specimen: naive CD4+ T cells sorted from blood. Indicated subset: CD45RA+ positively selected. This clonotype was obtained from a man aged 25 to 40 in good health.

CDR3 nucleotide sequence: TGTGCCACCAGCAGAGACAGGGTGGCAGATACGCAGTATTTT. It codes for CATSRDRVADTQYF. This chain links TRBV15 with TRBJ2-3; TRBD1 is a possible D gene (5 bases). Deletions cut 0 bases from V and 4 bases from J, with 8 bases between. CDR1 is LNHNV, CDR2 YYDKDF, per germline (reference sequence). This CDR3 has 14 amino acids.